This entry is about one TCR beta chain. Time point defined: technical triplicate 2. The unsorted libraries had their origin in 2 million PBMCs stored at -80 C. V lost 1 base and J 6 bases, leaving 14 bases between the germline ends. This CDR3 is 15 amino acids long. In germline, CDR1 is SGDLS, CDR2 YYNGEE. This sample stems from a study of neurological immune-mediated disorders. 5'RACE generated cDNA with 10-nucleotide random UMIs. In each sequencing run, over 180 million TCR-beta sequences were generated from 15-18 subjects. TCRdb re-called the 5' RACE reads with MiXCR, one entry per CDR3 protein. The table has under 65,000 distinct CDR3 sequences, 20% to 30% seen once; the top ten hold 3.5% to 5.5%.

The rearrangement links TRBV9 to TRBJ2-1; D may match TRBD1 or TRBD2 (6 bases each). This TCR derives from a man between 60 and 70 years old with HTLV-1-associated myelopathy (HAM/TSP). Sequencing was carried out using PBMCs. The CDR3: CASSVRLGGGNEQFF. The CDR3 DNA sequence: TGTGCCAGCAGCGTAAGACTAGGGGGAGGCAATGAGCAGTTCTTC.